This is a list of T cell receptor beta chains from one sample in a study of T cells in localized non-small cell lung cancer. Sequenced by immunoSEQ multiplex PCR; TCRdb stores in-frame clones only, minus some. The table shows 40,000 to 55,000 clones, with around 81% occurring only once. The sequenced sample was PBMCs, obtained before any cancer treatment. All receptors derive from a woman aged 35 to 69 with stage II lung adenocarcinoma. CDR3s include the opening cysteine and the closing phenylalanine or tryptophan. Fields, in order: clone size, D gene, V gene, J gene, CDR3 length, CDR3 DNA, CDR3 protein. The D gene is left open where the match is weak. Size is omitted from some rows. Given values are once, few, many or a class for expanded clones.

clone_size: NA; d_call: TRBD2; v_call: TRBV7-2; j_call: TRBJ2-3; cdr3_length: 15; cdr3_nt: TGTGCCAGCAGCTTAATCGGGACTATATTGGATACGCAGTATTTT; cdr3_aa: CASSLIGTILDTQYF
clone_size: NA; d_call: TRBD1; v_call: TRBV18; j_call: TRBJ1-1; cdr3_length: 16; cdr3_nt: TGTGCCAGCTCACCACGGAGGGGGCAAGAGAACACTGAAGCTTTCTTT; cdr3_aa: CASSPRRGQENTEAFF
clone_size: few; d_call: NA; v_call: TRBV5-4; j_call: TRBJ1-2; cdr3_length: 14; cdr3_nt: TGTGCCAGCAGCTTGCCAGATGGGTTGGGAGGCTACACCTTC; cdr3_aa: CASSLPDGLGGYTF
clone_size: NA; d_call: NA; v_call: TRBV6-5; j_call: TRBJ2-6; cdr3_length: 13; cdr3_nt: TGTGCCAGCAGTTCCTCTGGGGCCAACGTCCTGACTTTC; cdr3_aa: CASSSSGANVLTF
clone_size: NA; d_call: NA; v_call: TRBV30; j_call: TRBJ1-5; cdr3_length: 15; cdr3_nt: TGTGCCTGGAGTGTCCCAGGGAATAGCAATCAGCCCCAGCATTTT; cdr3_aa: CAWSVPGNSNQPQHF
clone_size: NA; d_call: NA; v_call: TRBV6-5; j_call: TRBJ1-1; cdr3_length: 14; cdr3_nt: TGTGCCAGCAGTTACTCACCGCAGGGGACTGAAGCTTTCTTT; cdr3_aa: CASSYSPQGTEAFF
clone_size: NA; d_call: TRBD2; v_call: TRBV5-1; j_call: TRBJ2-3; cdr3_length: 15; cdr3_nt: TGCGCCAGCAGCTTGACCGGGGGGGCCGGAGATACGCAGTATTTT; cdr3_aa: CASSLTGGAGDTQYF
clone_size: NA; d_call: NA; v_call: TRBV29-1; j_call: TRBJ1-1; cdr3_length: 13; cdr3_nt: TGCAGCGTTGTAGGGGTAGGACAGACTGAAGCTTTCTTT; cdr3_aa: CSVVGVGQTEAFF
clone_size: NA; d_call: NA; v_call: TRBV2; j_call: TRBJ2-5; cdr3_length: 14; cdr3_nt: TGTGCCAGCAGTGTAAGACTGTCACAAGAGACCCAGTACTTC; cdr3_aa: CASSVRLSQETQYF
clone_size: NA; d_call: TRBD1; v_call: TRBV6-6; j_call: TRBJ1-3; cdr3_length: 16; cdr3_nt: TGTGCCAGCAGTTACTCGCGGGACAGCTCTGGAAACACCATATATTTT; cdr3_aa: CASSYSRDSSGNTIYF
clone_size: NA; d_call: NA; v_call: TRBV7-6; j_call: TRBJ1-1; cdr3_length: 15; cdr3_nt: TGTGCCAGCAGCTTACAGGAGGGCGGGAACACTGAAGCTTTCTTT; cdr3_aa: CASSLQEGGNTEAFF
clone_size: NA; d_call: NA; v_call: TRBV6-6; j_call: TRBJ1-3; cdr3_length: 15; cdr3_nt: TGTGCCAGCAGTCCCCCAGGCGGGGCCGGAAACACCATATATTTT; cdr3_aa: CASSPPGGAGNTIYF
clone_size: NA; d_call: NA; v_call: TRBV2; j_call: TRBJ2-5; cdr3_length: 13; cdr3_nt: TGTGCCAGCAGGTGGGCTAGACAAGAGACCCAGTACTTC; cdr3_aa: CASRWARQETQYF
clone_size: few; d_call: NA; v_call: TRBV25-1; j_call: TRBJ2-3; cdr3_length: 15; cdr3_nt: TGTGCCAGCAGTGATTCGCGGGTCGTGGCAGATACGCAGTATTTT; cdr3_aa: CASSDSRVVADTQYF
clone_size: NA; d_call: TRBD1; v_call: TRBV30; j_call: TRBJ1-6; cdr3_length: 14; cdr3_nt: TGTGCCTGGAGTCACAGGGGGCCTGATTCACCCCTCCACTTT; cdr3_aa: CAWSHRGPDSPLHF
clone_size: NA; d_call: NA; v_call: TRBV9; j_call: TRBJ2-1; cdr3_length: 14; cdr3_nt: TGTGCCAGCAGCGTAGCCGGGGGCGGGGATGAGCAGTTCTTC; cdr3_aa: CASSVAGGGDEQFF
clone_size: few; d_call: TRBD2; v_call: TRBV7-7; j_call: TRBJ2-2; cdr3_length: 17; cdr3_nt: TGTGCTAGCAGCTTAGCGGGGGCCCCTGTAGGCACCGGGGAGCTGTTTTTT; cdr3_aa: CASSLAGAPVGTGELFF
clone_size: NA; d_call: NA; v_call: TRBV7-3; j_call: TRBJ2-5; cdr3_length: 14; cdr3_nt: TGTGCCAGCAGCTTATCCGGGCGTGGGGAGACCCAGTACTTC; cdr3_aa: CASSLSGRGETQYF
clone_size: NA; d_call: NA; v_call: TRBV9; j_call: TRBJ2-2; cdr3_length: 15; cdr3_nt: TGTGCCAGCAGCGCCACCCCAGGAGCCACCGGGGAGCTGTTTTTT; cdr3_aa: CASSATPGATGELFF
clone_size: NA; d_call: TRBD1; v_call: TRBV10-2; j_call: TRBJ1-1; cdr3_length: 15; cdr3_nt: TGCGCCAGCAGTGAGTCGGGGGGACAGGGGGCGCAAGCTTTCTTT; cdr3_aa: CASSESGGQGAQAFF
clone_size: NA; d_call: TRBD2; v_call: TRBV5-4; j_call: TRBJ2-1; cdr3_length: 16; cdr3_nt: TGTGCCAGCAGCTTATACCGAGCGGGGGGCACCAACGAGCAGTTCTTC; cdr3_aa: CASSLYRAGGTNEQFF
clone_size: few; d_call: NA; v_call: TRBV4-1; j_call: TRBJ1-2; cdr3_length: 15; cdr3_nt: TGCGCCAGCAGCCAAGAAGGCGGGGTGAGGTATGGCTACACCTTC; cdr3_aa: CASSQEGGVRYGYTF
clone_size: few; d_call: NA; v_call: TRBV7-3; j_call: TRBJ2-2; cdr3_length: 14; cdr3_nt: TGTGCCAGCAGCCTAATGCTTTGGGCCGGGGAGCTGTTTTTT; cdr3_aa: CASSLMLWAGELFF
clone_size: NA; d_call: NA; v_call: TRBV6-6; j_call: TRBJ2-2; cdr3_length: 12; cdr3_nt: TGTGCCAGCGGGGTGGTTGGCGGGGAGCTGTTTTTT; cdr3_aa: CASGVVGGELFF
clone_size: NA; d_call: TRBD2; v_call: TRBV7-2; j_call: TRBJ2-4; cdr3_length: 15; cdr3_nt: TGTGCCAGCAGCGTAGCGGGGGGGCAGGGAAACATTCAGTACTTC; cdr3_aa: CASSVAGGQGNIQYF
clone_size: NA; d_call: NA; v_call: TRBV7-6; j_call: TRBJ1-1; cdr3_length: 13; cdr3_nt: TGTGCCAGCAGCCATGGATCGATCACTGAAGCTTTCTTT; cdr3_aa: CASSHGSITEAFF
clone_size: once; d_call: NA; v_call: TRBV11-2; j_call: TRBJ2-2; cdr3_length: 13; cdr3_nt: TGTGCCAGCATTCCTAGGGGCACCGGGGAGCTGTTTTTT; cdr3_aa: CASIPRGTGELFF
clone_size: NA; d_call: NA; v_call: TRBV5-3; j_call: TRBJ1-2; cdr3_length: 14; cdr3_nt: TGTGCCAGAAGCACCCCAGGGACTCGTTATGGCTACACCTTC; cdr3_aa: CARSTPGTRYGYTF
clone_size: NA; d_call: NA; v_call: TRBV6-1; j_call: TRBJ2-3; cdr3_length: 12; cdr3_nt: TGTGCCAGCGGTCTTCAGGGAGATACGCAGTATTTT; cdr3_aa: CASGLQGDTQYF
clone_size: NA; d_call: NA; v_call: TRBV14; j_call: TRBJ1-6; cdr3_length: 15; cdr3_nt: TGTGCCAGCAGGAGGAAGAGCTCCTATAATTCACCCCTCCACTTT; cdr3_aa: CASRRKSSYNSPLHF
clone_size: once; d_call: NA; v_call: TRBV2; j_call: TRBJ1-1; cdr3_length: 15; cdr3_nt: TGTGCCAGCAGTCCCCTCATTGGAGGGAACACTGAAGCTTTCTTT; cdr3_aa: CASSPLIGGNTEAFF
clone_size: NA; d_call: TRBD2; v_call: TRBV7-9; j_call: TRBJ2-1; cdr3_length: 14; cdr3_nt: TGTGCCAGCAGCCCAGCGGGGGGGCCGGGTGAGCAGTTCTTC; cdr3_aa: CASSPAGGPGEQFF
clone_size: few; d_call: NA; v_call: TRBV19; j_call: TRBJ1-5; cdr3_length: 13; cdr3_nt: TGTGCCAGTAGTATTCGGGGAGTGGTAGCCCAGCATTTT; cdr3_aa: CASSIRGVVAQHF
clone_size: few; d_call: NA; v_call: TRBV7-6; j_call: TRBJ1-1; cdr3_length: 13; cdr3_nt: TGTGCCAGCAGCTTGCAGGAGAACACTGAAGCTTTCTTT; cdr3_aa: CASSLQENTEAFF
clone_size: once; d_call: TRBD1; v_call: TRBV29-1; j_call: TRBJ1-2; cdr3_length: 15; cdr3_nt: TGCAGCGTTCTCCGGGACAGGGGGAATTATGGTGGCTACACCTTC; cdr3_aa: CSVLRDRGNYGGYTF
clone_size: NA; d_call: NA; v_call: TRBV30; j_call: TRBJ2-2; cdr3_length: 12; cdr3_nt: TGTGCCTCTTCTATAGTTCCCGGGGAGCTGTTTTTT; cdr3_aa: CASSIVPGELFF
clone_size: NA; d_call: NA; v_call: TRBV7-9; j_call: TRBJ1-6; cdr3_length: 13; cdr3_nt: TGTGCCAGCAGCTTCTCGGCGAATTCACCCCTCCACTTT; cdr3_aa: CASSFSANSPLHF
clone_size: few; d_call: TRBD1; v_call: TRBV2; j_call: TRBJ1-5; cdr3_length: 15; cdr3_nt: TGTGCCAGCAGTTTACAGGGGGTAAGGAATCAGCCCCAGCATTTT; cdr3_aa: CASSLQGVRNQPQHF
clone_size: NA; d_call: NA; v_call: TRBV5-4; j_call: TRBJ2-1; cdr3_length: 14; cdr3_nt: TGTGCCAGCAGCCTTATAAAAGGCCGGCTTGAGCAGTTCTTC; cdr3_aa: CASSLIKGRLEQFF
clone_size: NA; d_call: TRBD1; v_call: TRBV5-5; j_call: TRBJ2-2; cdr3_length: 16; cdr3_nt: TGTGCCAGCAGCTGGGGACAGGGACGGAACACCGGGGAGCTGTTTTTT; cdr3_aa: CASSWGQGRNTGELFF
clone_size: NA; d_call: NA; v_call: TRBV19; j_call: TRBJ1-1; cdr3_length: 14; cdr3_nt: TGTGCCACCGGTAAGGGGGGGGTGGGCACTGAAGCTTTCTTT; cdr3_aa: CATGKGGVGTEAFF
clone_size: NA; d_call: NA; v_call: TRBV16; j_call: TRBJ1-2; cdr3_length: 13; cdr3_nt: TGTGCCAGCAGCCAAGATTCTAACTATGGCTACACCTTC; cdr3_aa: CASSQDSNYGYTF
clone_size: few; d_call: TRBD1; v_call: TRBV2; j_call: TRBJ1-4; cdr3_length: 15; cdr3_nt: TGTGCCAGCAGTGAAGTCGACAGGGTTGGGGAAAAACTGTTTTTT; cdr3_aa: CASSEVDRVGEKLFF
clone_size: once; d_call: NA; v_call: TRBV5-4; j_call: TRBJ2-3; cdr3_length: 15; cdr3_nt: TGTGCCAGCAGCGTATTAGACAGTCGCACAGATACGCAGTATTTT; cdr3_aa: CASSVLDSRTDTQYF
clone_size: NA; d_call: NA; v_call: TRBV4-1; j_call: TRBJ2-5; cdr3_length: 14; cdr3_nt: TGCGCCAGCAGCCAAGGGACCTCACAAGAGACCCAGTACTTC; cdr3_aa: CASSQGTSQETQYF